Below are 26 T cell receptor beta chains sequenced from a single sample in a study of blood T cell repertoires in COVID-19. Clones were read by immunoSEQ multiplex PCR, and TCRdb kept only the in-frame ones, dropping some. The sample lists about 400,000 clones, roughly 88% seen once, with around 0.97% in the top ten. Sequencing was done on a sample of PBMCs or T cells enriched from blood (not recorded which). These TCRs come from a woman aged 25 to 39 with acute COVID-19.

J is TRBJ1-2 and V is TRBV4-2, with no clear D. This CDR3 comprises 12 residues. Trimming shortened V by 1 base and J by 8 bases, and 8 bases separated the two germline ends. From germline, CDR1 is LGHNA and CDR2 YNFKEQ. CDR3 sequence (DNA): TGTGCCAGCAGCCAAGTCTACCAAGGCTACACCTTC. It yields the protein CASSQVYQGYTF.

The chain has TRBV12-1 and TRBJ1-1; the listed D gene, TRBD1, was not tested against the DNA. TRBV12-1 is marked as a pseudogene. This CDR3 spans 16 amino acids. The CDR3 here is CASSFEGPPVNTEAFF. In nucleotides, the CDR3 is TGTGCCAGCAGCTTTGAGGGGCCACCCGTGAACACTGAAGCTTTCTTT.

The chain employs TRBV7-9 and TRBJ2-1, with D unresolved. The CDR3 spans 12 residues. V shed 5 bases and J shed 8 bases, with 10 bases lying between them. Per germline, CDR1 SEHNR and CDR2 FQNEAQ (reference sequence). In nucleotides, the CDR3 is TGTGCCAGCAGCCTTAGCATGGATGAGCAGTTCTTC. Amino acid sequence: CASSLSMDEQFF.

This chain joins TRBV19 and TRBJ1-1, with TRBD1 matching 10 bases. This CDR3 region has 15 residues. The ends lost 7 bases at V and 1 base at J; junction bases unmatched: 6. Per germline, CDR1 LNHDA and CDR2 SQIVND (reference sequence). CDR3 nucleotide sequence: TGTGCCAGTATTTCCGGACAGGGGGGGAACACTGAAGCTTTCTTT. Translated: CASISGQGGNTEAFF.

This chain joins TRBV9 and TRBJ1-1; possible D gene TRBD1, 6 bases. This CDR3 region has 14 residues. V shed 2 bases and J shed 1 base, with 9 bases lying between them. Germline V gene lookup returns CDR1 SGDLS and CDR2 YYNGEE. DNA of the CDR3: TGTGCCAGCAGCGTCAGGGGTTCGAACACTGAAGCTTTCTTT. Translated: CASSVRGSNTEAFF.

The chain joins TRBV27 to TRBJ2-2; a weak D match, TRBD2 (5 bases). The CDR3 length is 15 residues. V was trimmed by 6 bases and J by 9 bases, leaving 20 bases between them. Per the germline V gene, CDR1 is MNHEY and CDR2 is SMNVEV (reference sequence). CDR3 sequence reads: CASSPPEGEWRELFF. CDR3 DNA sequence: TGTGCCAGCAGCCCTCCAGAGGGTGAATGGCGGGAGCTGTTTTTT.

The J gene is TRBJ1-1, the V gene TRBV30, with 8 positions matching TRBD1. The V gene end was trimmed by 2 bases and the J gene end by 4 bases; junction bases not matched to a gene: 6. CDR1 and CDR2 from the germline V gene are GTSNPN and SVGIG (reference sequence). CDR3 size: 14 residues. CDR3 in amino acids: CAWSWTGIGTEAFF. DNA for the CDR3: TGTGCCTGGAGTTGGACAGGGATAGGCACTGAAGCTTTCTTT.

The J gene is TRBJ2-1, the V gene TRBV27; 9 positions match TRBD1. V lost 5 bases, J lost 5 bases, and 10 bases stayed unmatched. This CDR3 comprises 16 residues. Germline-derived CDR1 and CDR2 are MNHEY and SMNVEV (reference sequence). The CDR3 protein is CASSPAIQGADNEQFF. For the CDR3, the DNA is TGTGCCAGCAGTCCCGCCATACAGGGGGCTGACAATGAGCAGTTCTTC.

The chain couples TRBV7-2 to TRBJ2-1, with D tentatively TRBD2 (7 bases). The CDR3 consists of 17 residues. Between the trimmed V and J ends, which lost 7 bases and 2 bases, there was a span of 21 bases. Germline assignment: CDR1 SGHTA and CDR2 FQGNSA. CDR3 sequence (DNA): TGTGCCAGCACCCTGCTTTCGTTGGGGGGGCCCTACAATGAGCAGTTCTTC. Its translation is CASTLLSLGGPYNEQFF. The entire variable domain, with the rest obtained from reference TRBV7-2 and TRBJ2-1, is as follows: GAGVSQSPSNKVTEKGKDVELRCDPISGHTALYWYRQSLGQGLEFLIYFQGNSAPDKSGLPSDRFSAERTGGSVSTLTIQRTQQEDSAVYLCASTLLSLGGPYNEQFFGPGTRLTVL.

In this sample, this clone turned up a few times. This chain joins TRBV5-6 and TRBJ1-2, with TRBD1 matching over 7 bases. The germline V gene has CDR1 SGHDT and CDR2 YYEEEE. V lost 0 bases, J lost 4 bases, and 12 bases stayed unmatched. The CDR3 totals 17 residues. This CDR3 reads CASSLAKGANLPYGYTF. In DNA, the CDR3 is TGTGCCAGCAGCTTGGCCAAGGGGGCGAACCTCCCCTATGGCTACACCTTC.

The rearrangement joins TRBV5-4 to TRBJ2-3, with 8 bases aligning to TRBD2. CDR1 and CDR2 (germline): SGHNT, YYREEE (reference sequence). The length of the CDR3 is 14 residues. V lost 0 bases to trimming and J lost 6 bases; unmatched junction nucleotides: 3. This CDR3 reads CASSLGSGADTQYF. The CDR3 DNA follows: TGTGCCAGCAGCTTGGGTAGCGGGGCGGATACGCAGTATTTT. The variable domain in full, with the rest retrieved from reference TRBV5-4 and TRBJ2-3, is ETGVTQSPTHLIKTRGQQVTLRCSSQSGHNTVSWYQQALGQGPQFIFQYYREEENGRGNFPPRFSGLQFPNYSSELNVNALELDDSALYLCASSLGSGADTQYFGPGTRLTVL.

To note about this clone: The same CDR3 is also encoded by other DNA sequences in this sample. The chain joins TRBV10-1 to TRBJ2-3; maybe TRBD2 (6 bases). V lost 3 bases and J lost 6, with 13 bases in between. CDR1 WNHNN and CDR2 SYGVQD come from the germline V gene (reference sequence). The CDR3 is 14 residues long. Written as DNA, the CDR3 is TGCGCCAGCAGTGATGGAGGGCTCGGGGATACGCAGTATTTT. This encodes CASSDGGLGDTQYF.

The chain links TRBV24-1 to TRBJ2-3, with 9 bases fitting TRBD1. V shed 0 bases and J 0 bases; nucleotides not matched to a gene: 3. This CDR3 is built from 17 residues. CDR1 is KGHDR and CDR2 is SFDVKD in the germline V gene. The CDR3 protein is CATSDLIGTGSTDTQYF. For the CDR3, the DNA is TGTGCCACCAGTGATTTGATCGGGACAGGGAGCACAGATACGCAGTATTTT.

This chain connects TRBV4-1 to TRBJ2-7, with 10 bases matching TRBD2. Germline V gene data show CDR1 as MGHRA and CDR2 as YSYEKL. V dropped 2 bases and J dropped 1; count of bases not matched to a gene: 8. The CDR3 has 17 residues. The DNA of the CDR3 is TGCGCCAGCAGCCAATCTTCTAGCGGGGGAACGTCCTACGAGCAGTACTTC. Its protein is CASSQSSSGGTSYEQYF.

The chain joins TRBV6-5 to TRBJ2-3; TRBD2 aligns across 9 bases. This CDR3 is 14 amino acids long. V shed 6 bases and J 1 base; nucleotides not matched to a gene: 2. In germline, CDR1 is MNHEY, CDR2 SVGAGI. This chain's CDR3 is CASRLAGGTDTQYF. The CDR3 nucleotides are TGTGCCAGCAGGTTAGCGGGGGGCACAGATACGCAGTATTTT.

The gene calls are TRBV7-2 and TRBJ1-4, with TRBD1 as a possible D gene (5 bases). The V end was cut by 1 base, the J end by 8 bases, with 14 bases between. Per germline, CDR1 SGHTA and CDR2 FQGNSA. The CDR3 length is 15 residues. In DNA form, the CDR3 reads TGTGCCAGCAGCTTAGGAGGAGGGTGGGGCGAAAAACTGTTTTTT. Protein product: CASSLGGGWGEKLFF.

The chain couples TRBV27 to TRBJ1-1; D may be TRBD1 (6 bases). Germline V gives CDR1 MNHEY, CDR2 SMNVEV (reference sequence). The CDR3 spans 15 residues. V was cut by 6 bases and J by 5 bases, with 19 bases left in between. The CDR3 reads CASRAEDLGGTEAFF. Written as DNA, the CDR3 is TGTGCCAGCAGGGCAGAGGACTTAGGGGGAACTGAAGCTTTCTTT.

For the CDR3, the DNA is TGTGCCAGCAGCAAAGTTGGGGGGGCTAAAGCTGCGCAGTATTTT. Its protein product is CASSKVGGAKAAQYF. The chain is built from TRBV7-2 and TRBJ2-3; D perhaps matches TRBD2 (7 bases). The germline V gene encodes CDR1 SGHTA and CDR2 FQGNSA. The CDR3 loop spans 15 amino acids. Trimming left V 5 bases short and J 10 bases short, with 22 bases between.

The chain joins TRBV21-1 to TRBJ1-5; TRBD1 reflects the table's D call only, with no check against the DNA. TRBV21-1 is a pseudogene segment. CDR3 length equals 16 residues. The CDR3 region is CASSKKGVGLNQPQHF. DNA of the CDR3: TGTGCCAGCAGCAAGAAGGGGGTCGGATTGAATCAGCCCCAGCATTTT.

The chain uses TRBV5-1 and TRBJ1-4; maybe TRBD1 (6 bases). This CDR3 is 15 amino acids long. Trimming cost V 5 bases and J 4 bases, with 15 bases left between them. Germline lookup yields CDR1 SGHRS and CDR2 YFSETQ. In nucleotides, the CDR3 is TGCGCCAGCAGTCGCACACAGGGTTATAATGAAAAACTGTTTTTT. It is translated as CASSRTQGYNEKLFF. Full variable domain (rest looked up from reference TRBV5-1 and TRBJ1-4): KAGVTQTPRYLIKTRGQQVTLSCSPISGHRSVSWYQQTPGQGLQFLFEYFSETQRNKGNFPGRFSGRQFSNSRSEMNVSTLELGDSALYLCASSRTQGYNEKLFFGSGTQLSVL.

This clone was observed once. Other DNA sequences in this specimen translate into the identical CDR3. This chain connects TRBV10-2 to TRBJ2-7, with 8 bases that match TRBD2. Germline loops: CDR1 WSHSY, CDR2 SAAADI. The CDR3 sequence is 13 residues long. V trimming: 6 bases; J trimming: 2 bases; junction bases outside the gene matches: 3. DNA of the CDR3: TGCGCCAGCAGGACGGGGGGGACCTACGAGCAGTACTTC. Its translation is CASRTGGTYEQYF.

The rearrangement uses TRBV9 and TRBJ2-7; tentatively, D is TRBD1 (6 bases). The germline V gene encodes CDR1 SGDLS and CDR2 YYNGEE. Trimming cost V 0 bases and J 5 bases, with 9 bases left between them. CDR3 size: 13 residues. The CDR3 DNA follows: TGTGCCAGCAGCGTAGCGGACAGTGACGAGCAGTACTTC. It codes for CASSVADSDEQYF.

This chain uses TRBV28 with TRBJ1-4, with D perhaps matching TRBD1 (6 bases). The CDR3 runs 14 residues. V lost 5 bases, J lost 7 bases, and 14 bases lay in between. CDR1 and CDR2 (germline): MDHEN, SYDVKM. The CDR3 region has the DNA TGTGCCAGCAGTCTGGGGGGGCCGGCTGAAAAACTGTTTTTT. This encodes CASSLGGPAEKLFF. The full variable domain, completed using reference TRBV28 and TRBJ1-4, is DVKVTQSSRYLVKRTGEKVFLECVQDMDHENMFWYRQDPGLGLRLIYFSYDVKMKEKGDIPEGYSVSREKKERFSLILESASTNQTSMYLCASSLGGPAEKLFFGSGTQLSVL.

This clone was seen only once. The chain employs TRBV5-1 and TRBJ1-4; no clear D gene. The germline V gene has CDR1 SGHRS and CDR2 YFSETQ. The V and J ends lost 5 bases and 4 bases respectively, with 15 bases between them. CDR3 length: 15 amino acids. CDR3 residues: CASRPTKQVNEKLFF. CDR3 DNA: TGCGCCAGCAGACCCACGAAGCAGGTTAATGAAAAACTGTTTTTT.

This clone has just one count. The chain has TRBV5-1 and TRBJ2-2; the D gene is possibly TRBD1 (6 bases). With 2 bases removed from V and 1 base from J, the gap between germline ends came to 9 bases. CDR1 SGHRS and CDR2 YFSETQ come from the germline V gene. This CDR3 is 15 amino acids long. The CDR3 here is CASSLPTGNTGELFF. The CDR3 nucleotides read TGCGCCAGCAGCTTACCGACAGGGAACACCGGGGAGCTGTTTTTT.

This clone has a handful of counts. CDR3 protein: CASSLGRGGNYGYTF. The CDR3, as DNA: TGTGCCAGCAGCTTAGGCCGAGGGGGAAACTATGGCTACACCTTC. The V call is TRBV7-2, the J call TRBJ1-2; D might be TRBD1 (6 bases). This CDR3 is 15 amino acids long. CDR1 is SGHTA, CDR2 FQGNSA, per germline. V lost 1 base to trimming and J lost 2 bases, with 11 bases between them.